The 26 T cell receptor beta chains presented below share a single source sample, sequenced in a study of OX40 agonist ivuxolimab in advanced cancers. Data came from immunoSEQ multiplex PCR; TCRdb stores just in-frame clones and leaves some out. The top ten hold around 3.6% of the sample, which has 67,000 or so clones, around 81% seen once. This material consisted of CD4+ or CD8+ T cells sorted from blood, taken in a trial of the OX40 agonist ivuxolimab. These receptors were taken from an adult with an advanced solid tumor such as melanoma, head and neck, liver or kidney cancer.

The chain couples TRBV5-4 to TRBJ2-2, with D hard to call. Trimming shortened V by 0 bases and J by 2 bases, and 8 bases separated the two germline ends. CDR1 is SGHNT, CDR2 YYREEE, per germline (reference sequence). The CDR3 is made up of 15 amino acids. CDR3 region: CASSLETTNTGELFF. DNA of the CDR3: TGTGCCAGCAGCTTGGAGACAACCAACACCGGGGAGCTGTTTTTT.

The chain has TRBV20-1 and TRBJ1-1; no clear D. The length of the CDR3 is 10 residues. V was cut by 3 bases and J by 6 bases, with 5 bases left in between. Germline V lookup: CDR1 DFQATT, CDR2 SNEGSKA (reference sequence). CDR3 sequence reads: CSASISEAFF. Here the CDR3 DNA reads TGCAGTGCTAGTATTTCTGAAGCTTTCTTT.

The chain is built from TRBV5-1 and TRBJ2-5; D unresolved. The CDR3 sequence is 12 residues long. V was shortened by 0 bases and J by 2 bases, with 2 bases between the two germline ends. CDR1 is SGHRS, CDR2 YFSETQ, per germline. The CDR3 nucleotides are TGCGCCAGCAGCTTGGGGCAAGAGACCCAGTACTTC. Residues: CASSLGQETQYF.

This clone was detected only a few times. The chain has TRBV5-6 and TRBJ1-1; possibly TRBD1 for D (5 bases). V lost 0 bases to trimming and J lost 7 bases, with 10 bases between them. Germline loops: CDR1 SGHDT, CDR2 YYEEEE. This CDR3 has 13 amino acids. CDR3 bases: TGTGCCAGCAGCTTGGGGGGCTGGAGTGAAGCTTTCTTT. This translates into CASSLGGWSEAFF. Full variable domain (missing parts from reference TRBV5-6 and TRBJ1-1): DAGVTQSPTHLIKTRGQQVTLRCSPKSGHDTVSWYQQALGQGPQFIFQYYEEEERQRGNFPDRFSGHQFPNYSSELNVNALLLGDSALYLCASSLGGWSEAFFGQGTRLTVV.

The rearrangement uses TRBV6-5 and TRBJ2-7; tentatively, D is TRBD1 (7 bases). The ends were cut back, 6 bases at V and 0 bases at J, with 9 bases in the middle. The CDR3 length is 13 residues. The V gene's germline CDR1 is MNHEY and CDR2 SVGAGI. This CDR3 is CASRRDSSYEQYF. In DNA form, the CDR3 reads TGTGCCAGCAGGCGGGACAGCTCCTACGAGCAGTACTTC.

V and J are TRBV9 and TRBJ1-2; D might be TRBD1 (6 bases). Germline V gene data show CDR1 as SGDLS and CDR2 as YYNGEE. Trimming cost V 3 bases and J 8 bases, with 14 bases left between them. This CDR3 has 13 residues. The CDR3 loop is CASSAGQSPGYTF. Here the CDR3 DNA reads TGTGCCAGCAGCGCAGGACAGTCGCCGGGCTACACCTTC.

V usage is TRBV6-1 and J usage is TRBJ2-5, with 7 bases lining up with TRBD1. The CDR3 sequence is 15 residues long. Germline-derived CDR1 and CDR2 are MNHNS and SASEGT. Losses at the gene ends were 6 bases for V and 0 bases for J; bases not matched to a gene: 7. The CDR3 loop is CASSAPGQYQETQYF. In DNA form, the CDR3 reads TGTGCCAGCAGCGCACCGGGACAGTACCAAGAGACCCAGTACTTC.

The chain carries TRBV19 and TRBJ1-4; D is uncertain. V was clipped by 2 bases and J by 8 bases, with 12 bases between them. Germline V gene sequence: CDR1 LNHDA, CDR2 SQIVND (reference sequence). This CDR3 contains 14 residues. Here the CDR3 reads CASSITEAGEKLFF. CDR3 sequence (DNA): TGTGCCAGTAGTATAACTGAGGCCGGGGAAAAACTGTTTTTT.

This chain uses TRBV2 with TRBJ2-5; no reliable D call. This CDR3 has 16 amino acids. CDR1 and CDR2 (germline): SNHLY, FYNNEI. Trimming stripped 7 bases from V and 2 bases from J, with 20 bases between. This chain's CDR3 is CASKLRPWAEQETQYF. CDR3 DNA: TGTGCCAGCAAATTAAGGCCATGGGCCGAACAAGAGACCCAGTACTTC. The variable domain in full, completed from reference TRBV2 and TRBJ2-5, reads EPEVTQTPSHQVTQMGQEVILRCVPISNHLYFYWYRQILGQKVEFLVSFYNNEISEKSEIFDDQFSVERPDGSNFTLKIRSTKLEDSAMYFCASKLRPWAEQETQYFGPGTRLLVL.

J is TRBJ2-7 and V is TRBV11-2; 7 bases are a match to TRBD2. The V gene's germline CDR1 is SGHAT and CDR2 FQNNGV. The V gene end was trimmed by 2 bases and the J gene end by 0 bases; junction bases not matched to a gene: 7. This CDR3 comprises 16 residues. Written as DNA, the CDR3 is TGTGCCAGCAGCTTAATCTCGGGCGGGAGCTCCTACGAGCAGTACTTC. This gives the protein CASSLISGGSSYEQYF.

The V and J genes are TRBV7-9 and TRBJ2-7; no firm D call. V was cut by 2 bases and J by 2 bases, with 10 bases left in between. The germline gives CDR1 SEHNR, CDR2 FQNEAQ (reference sequence). The CDR3 runs to 14 residues. The CDR3: CASSLTGPAYEQYF. The DNA of the CDR3 is TGTGCCAGCAGCTTAACGGGCCCTGCCTACGAGCAGTACTTC. The full variable domain, in which reference TRBV7-9 and TRBJ2-7 provide the parts outside the CDR3, is DTGVSQNPRHKITKRGQNVTFRCDPISEHNRLYWYRQTLGQGPEFLTYFQNEAQLEKSRLLSDRFSAERPKGSFSTLEIQRTEQGDSAMYLCASSLTGPAYEQYFGPGTRLTVT.

This chain links TRBV30 with TRBJ2-5, with 8 positions matching TRBD2. CDR1 GTSNPN and CDR2 SVGIG come from the germline V gene (reference sequence). Trimming cost V 4 bases and J 5 bases; bases outside gene matches: 15. CDR3 size: 16 residues. In DNA form, the CDR3 reads TGTGCCTGGAAGCCTGCGGGAGGTATCAGCTGGGAGACCCAGTACTTC. It encodes CAWKPAGGISWETQYF.

This clone has more than one count but fewer than ten. The genes are TRBV27 and TRBJ2-7, with D uncertain. V was clipped by 0 bases and J by 1 base, with 10 bases between them. Germline V gene sequence: CDR1 MNHEY, CDR2 SMNVEV (reference sequence). The CDR3 totals 15 residues. The CDR3 is CASSLSEWGSYEQYF. The CDR3 coding sequence is TGTGCCAGCAGTTTATCGGAGTGGGGATCCTACGAGCAGTACTTC.

The count of this clone is one. The chain combines TRBV7-9 with TRBJ2-2, with TRBD2 as a possible D gene (6 bases). The length of the CDR3 is 19 residues. With 5 bases removed from V and 0 bases from J, the gap between germline ends came to 22 bases. Germline CDR1 SEHNR, CDR2 FQNEAQ (reference sequence). CDR3 amino acids: CASSRYLGTLGPNTGELFF. The CDR3 DNA reads TGTGCCAGCAGCCGCTACCTCGGGACTCTCGGGCCGAACACCGGGGAGCTGTTTTTT.

The chain recombines TRBV5-4 with TRBJ2-5; 9 bases line up with TRBD2. The CDR3 length is 18 residues. Unmatched junction bases numbered 15, after V lost 1 base and J lost 5 bases. The germline CDR1 and CDR2 sequences are SGHNT and YYREEE (reference sequence). Here the CDR3 reads CASSLLGSGRVEGETQYF. CDR3 bases: TGTGCCAGCAGCTTGTTAGGTAGCGGGAGAGTAGAGGGCGAGACCCAGTACTTC.

This clone showed up just a few times. The chain carries TRBV27 and TRBJ2-2, with D uncertain. Trimming pared 7 bases from V and 7 bases from J, leaving 10 bases between. Germline CDR1 is MNHEY and CDR2 is SMNVEV (reference sequence). The CDR3 is 12 residues long. The CDR3 sequence is CASTDHRGELFF. CDR3 bases: TGTGCCAGCACTGACCACCGCGGGGAGCTGTTTTTT.

This sequence joins TRBV25-1 and TRBJ2-7; possibly TRBD1 or TRBD2 for D (5 bases each). This CDR3 contains 16 residues. Between the trimmed V and J ends, which lost 3 bases and 6 bases, there was a span of 21 bases. From germline, CDR1 is MGHDK and CDR2 SYGVNS. The CDR3 bases are TGTGCCAGCAGTGACCCGCGCGAGGGGTTCTGGGGCGAGCAGTACTTC. It specifies CASSDPREGFWGEQYF.

The CDR3 DNA sequence: TGTGCCAGCAGCTGCTCCGGGACAGGGCGTAATTCACCCCTCCACTTT. Amino acids: CASSCSGTGRNSPLHF. The rearrangement links TRBV21-1 to TRBJ1-6; the table names TRBD1, a call not compared with the DNA. TRBV21-1 is designated a pseudogene. The CDR3 spans 16 residues.

The chain links TRBV2 to TRBJ2-1, with TRBD2 identical over 9 bases. This CDR3 is built from 15 residues. With V trimmed by 0 bases and J by 9 bases, 6 bases remained unmatched. Germline V gene sequence: CDR1 SNHLY, CDR2 FYNNEI. The CDR3 spells CASSEAAGGPGEQFF. In nucleotides, the CDR3 is TGTGCCAGCAGTGAAGCTGCGGGAGGGCCTGGTGAGCAGTTCTTC. Looking up the rest from reference TRBV2 and TRBJ2-1 gives the full variable domain: EPEVTQTPSHQVTQMGQEVILRCVPISNHLYFYWYRQILGQKVEFLVSFYNNEISEKSEIFDDQFSVERPDGSNFTLKIRSTKLEDSAMYFCASSEAAGGPGEQFFGPGTRLTVL.

The chain joins TRBV6-5 to TRBJ1-5; unclear D gene. The CDR3 is 13 residues long. V lost 6 bases and J 5 bases, leaving 11 bases between the germline ends. In germline, CDR1 is MNHEY, CDR2 SVGAGI. CDR3 loop: CASSYKVHQPQHF. The DNA of the CDR3 is TGTGCCAGCAGCTATAAAGTGCATCAGCCCCAGCATTTT.

CDR3: CASSSLTGGNTEAFF. CDR3 DNA sequence: TGCGCCAGCAGCTCCCTGACAGGGGGGAACACTGAAGCTTTCTTT. V gene TRBV5-1 combines with J gene TRBJ1-1; 9 bases align to TRBD1. With V trimmed by 3 bases and J by 1 base, 4 bases remained unmatched. The CDR3 loop spans 15 amino acids. CDR1 SGHRS and CDR2 YFSETQ come from the germline V gene.

The chain recombines TRBV6-6 with TRBJ2-7, with D possibly matching TRBD2 (5 bases). V was shortened by 6 bases and J by 7 bases, with 13 bases between the two germline ends. This CDR3 is built from 12 residues. CDR1 and CDR2 from the germline V gene are MNHNY and SVGAGI (reference sequence). DNA of the CDR3: TGTGCCAGCAGCTCAACCCGAGGGGAGCAGTACTTC. It encodes CASSSTRGEQYF.

V and J are TRBV10-3 and TRBJ1-1; D is uncertain. The CDR3 spans 13 residues. Between the trimmed V and J ends, which lost 4 bases and 10 bases, there was a span of 16 bases. The germline V gene has CDR1 ENHRY and CDR2 SYGVKD. CDR3 residues: CAISGQPEGAAFF. CDR3 sequence (DNA): TGTGCCATCAGTGGCCAACCAGAGGGTGCAGCTTTCTTT.

The chain carries TRBV6-5 and TRBJ1-6, with D possibly being TRBD1 (5 bases). Looked up from germline, CDR1 is MNHEY and CDR2 is SVGAGI. The CDR3 covers 15 residues. V was cut by 5 bases and J by 0 bases, with 8 bases left in between. For the CDR3, the DNA is TGTGCCAGCAGTCCAGGGAGCTCCTATAATTCACCCCTCCACTTT. Translating gives CASSPGSSYNSPLHF.

This chain joins TRBV7-9 and TRBJ1-2, with D maybe TRBD1 (5 bases). CDR1 and CDR2 (germline): SEHNR, FQNEAQ (reference sequence). Trimming cost V 7 bases and J 1 base, with 13 bases left between them. The CDR3 sequence is 14 residues long. The CDR3 here is CASTPGGFNYGYTF. CDR3 sequence (DNA): TGTGCCAGCACCCCCGGGGGATTTAACTATGGCTACACCTTC.

The chain uses TRBV7-8 and TRBJ2-2; TRBD2 might be the D (7 bases). The germline V gene encodes CDR1 SGHVS and CDR2 FQNEAQ. V was clipped by 5 bases and J by 4 bases, with 14 bases between them. The CDR3 has 15 residues. The CDR3 loop is CASSRGGRFTGELFF. CDR3 sequence (DNA): TGTGCCAGCAGCCGCGGGGGCAGGTTCACCGGGGAGCTGTTTTTT.